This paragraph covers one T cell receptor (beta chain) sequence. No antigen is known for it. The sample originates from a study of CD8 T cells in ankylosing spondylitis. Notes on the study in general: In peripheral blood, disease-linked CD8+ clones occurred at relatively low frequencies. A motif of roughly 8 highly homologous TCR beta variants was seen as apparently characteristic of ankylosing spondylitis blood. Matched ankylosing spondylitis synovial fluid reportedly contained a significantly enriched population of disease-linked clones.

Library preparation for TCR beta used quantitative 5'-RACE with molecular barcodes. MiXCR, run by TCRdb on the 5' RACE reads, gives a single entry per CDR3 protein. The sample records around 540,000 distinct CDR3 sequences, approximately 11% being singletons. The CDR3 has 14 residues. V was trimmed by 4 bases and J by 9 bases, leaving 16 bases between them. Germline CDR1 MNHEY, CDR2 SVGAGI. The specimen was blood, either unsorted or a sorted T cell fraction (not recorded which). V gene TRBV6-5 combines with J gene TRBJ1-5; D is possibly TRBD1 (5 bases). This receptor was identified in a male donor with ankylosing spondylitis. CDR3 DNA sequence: TGTGCCAGCAGTTCCCGGGACCCCAGGTCGCCCCAGCATTTT. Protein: CASSSRDPRSPQHF.